These 26 T cell receptor beta chains share one sample of origin, sequenced in a study of immune evolution from preneoplasia to lung adenocarcinoma. The data were produced by immunoSEQ multiplex PCR, yet TCRdb's version contains in-frame clones alone and is incomplete. The table has thousands of clones, 80% seen once. Sequenced: FFPE minimally invasive lung adenocarcinoma tissue. The receptors shown here come from a person aged 60-80 years with lung adenocarcinoma.

The V call is TRBV4-2, the J call TRBJ1-3; no clear D gene. Germline CDR1 is LGHNA and CDR2 is YNFKEQ. The CDR3 totals 16 residues. Between the trimmed V and J ends, which lost 0 bases and 2 bases, there was a span of 11 bases. The CDR3 bases are TGTGCCAGCAGCCAAGATCCCCTAAGCCCTGGAAACACCATATATTTT. Its protein is CASSQDPLSPGNTIYF.

This clone was counted a few times. The chain employs TRBV14 and TRBJ2-1; 9 positions match TRBD2. CDR3 size: 15 residues. The V and J ends lost 1 base and 6 bases, in that order; junction bases with no gene match: 4. Germline assignment: CDR1 SGHDN and CDR2 FVKESK. CDR3 DNA: TGTGCCAGCAGCCAAGCTGCGGGAGGGCCCAATGAGCAGTTCTTC. Protein product: CASSQAAGGPNEQFF. Combining the CDR3 with reference TRBV14 and TRBJ2-1 gives the whole variable domain EAGVTQFPSHSVIEKGQTVTLRCDPISGHDNLYWYRRVMGKEIKFLLHFVKESKQDESGMPNNRFLAERTGGTYSTLKVQPAELEDSGVYFCASSQAAGGPNEQFFGPGTRLTVL.

The genes are TRBV28 and TRBJ1-3; D remains unclear. V dropped 5 bases and J dropped 0 bases, with 5 bases sitting between them. This CDR3 comprises 13 residues. Germline V gene data show CDR1 as MDHEN and CDR2 as SYDVKM. The CDR3 DNA reads TGTGCCAGCAGTCTGAACTCTGGAAACACCATATATTTT. Translating gives CASSLNSGNTIYF.

V is TRBV5-1 and J is TRBJ1-1, with D perhaps matching TRBD1 (5 bases). The CDR3 is made up of 15 amino acids. V was clipped by 4 bases and J by 0 bases, with 13 bases between them. Germline V gene lookup returns CDR1 SGHRS and CDR2 YFSETQ. CDR3: CASSPLGPMNTEAFF. CDR3 in DNA: TGCGCCAGCAGCCCCCTGGGGCCGATGAACACTGAAGCTTTCTTT.

The rearrangement uses TRBV6-5 and TRBJ2-3; D possibly corresponds to TRBD2 (5 bases). The CDR3 is 15 amino acids. V lost 5 bases and J 1 base, leaving 13 bases between the germline ends. CDR1 is MNHEY and CDR2 is SVGAGI in the germline V gene. The CDR3 sequence: CASSLSVLGTDTQYF. The CDR3 nucleotides read TGTGCCAGCAGTCTTAGCGTCCTGGGCACAGATACGCAGTATTTT.

V usage is TRBV10-2 and J usage is TRBJ2-1; D could derive from TRBD1 or TRBD2 (6 bases each). The CDR3 totals 13 residues. CDR1 and CDR2 (germline): WSHSY, SAAADI. Trimming shortened V by 10 bases and J by 8 bases, and 18 bases separated the two germline ends. Written as DNA, the CDR3 is TGCGCCATCCAGAAGGTCGGGGGCGATGAGCAGTTCTTC. Translating it yields CAIQKVGGDEQFF.

The chain combines TRBV30 with TRBJ2-1; 15 nucleotides line up with TRBD2. CDR1 and CDR2 (germline): GTSNPN, SVGIG (reference sequence). With 3 bases clipped from V and 6 bases from J, the junction kept 9 bases outside the gene matches. This CDR3 comprises 17 residues. CDR3 sequence reads: CAWSQGLAGGPSNEQFF. CDR3 in DNA: TGTGCCTGGAGCCAAGGACTAGCGGGAGGGCCCAGCAATGAGCAGTTCTTC.

The CDR3, as DNA: TGTGCCTGGAGGTCAATACCCTCTAACTATGGCTACACCTTC. Translating it yields CAWRSIPSNYGYTF. The genes are TRBV30 and TRBJ1-2; D unclear. The CDR3 runs 14 residues. Per the germline V gene, CDR1 is GTSNPN and CDR2 is SVGIG (reference sequence). V was pared by 3 bases and J by 0 bases, with 11 bases between. The full variable domain, with the rest looked up from reference TRBV30 and TRBJ1-2, is SQTIHQWPATLVQPVGSPLSLECTVEGTSNPNLYWYRQAAGRGLQLLFYSVGIGQISSEVPQNLSASRPQDRQFILSSKKLLLSDSGFYLCAWRSIPSNYGYTFGSGTRLTVV.

This chain connects TRBV6-1 to TRBJ1-2; possibly TRBD1 for D (5 bases). The V and J ends lost 0 bases and 8 bases respectively, with 13 bases between them. The germline gives CDR1 MNHNS, CDR2 SASEGT. The CDR3 runs 14 residues. CDR3 loop: CASSEALGGRGYTF. DNA for the CDR3: TGTGCCAGCAGTGAAGCCCTCGGGGGACGGGGCTACACCTTC.

The chain uses TRBV11-2 and TRBJ2-5; D gene ambiguous. This CDR3 has 14 amino acids. The V end was cut by 4 bases, the J end by 2 bases, with 11 bases between. The germline V gene encodes CDR1 SGHAT and CDR2 FQNNGV. This CDR3 is CASSSTTSQETQYF. The DNA of the CDR3 is TGTGCCAGCAGCTCGACGACCTCTCAAGAGACCCAGTACTTC.

The chain carries TRBV6-5 and TRBJ2-7, with D perhaps TRBD1 or TRBD2 (5 bases each). The CDR3 length is 14 residues. V was pared by 2 bases and J by 6 bases, with 14 bases between. CDR1 is MNHEY and CDR2 is SVGAGI in the germline V gene. The CDR3 nucleotides read TGTGCCAGCAGTTACGACCTCGGGGACCCCGAGCAGTACTTC. Protein: CASSYDLGDPEQYF.

The chain recombines TRBV4-2 with TRBJ1-1; D ambiguous. CDR3 size: 15 residues. V dropped 4 bases and J dropped 1 base, with 13 bases sitting between them. Germline CDR1 and CDR2: LGHNA and YNFKEQ. DNA for the CDR3: TGTGCCAGCAGCCCTACTGAGGCGGGGAACACTGAAGCTTTCTTT. Its protein is CASSPTEAGNTEAFF.

This clone was counted between two and nine times. The chain has TRBV15 and TRBJ2-2, with D unclear. V lost 4 bases and J lost 5, with 8 bases in between. Germline-derived CDR1 and CDR2 are LNHNV and YYDKDF (reference sequence). This CDR3 is built from 13 residues. Here the CDR3 reads CATSTLGTGELFF. The CDR3 DNA is TGTGCCACCAGCACGTTAGGTACCGGGGAGCTGTTTTTT.

This clone was picked up a small number of times. V usage is TRBV5-6 and J usage is TRBJ1-3, with unresolved D. Trimming shortened V by 0 bases and J by 4 bases, and 11 bases separated the two germline ends. Germline V gene lookup returns CDR1 SGHDT and CDR2 YYEEEE. The CDR3 loop spans 15 amino acids. The CDR3: CASSLAAVFGNTIYF. For the CDR3, the DNA is TGTGCCAGCAGCTTGGCCGCTGTTTTCGGAAACACCATATATTTT.

The chain links TRBV28 to TRBJ2-1; 8 bases agree with TRBD2. Germline CDR1 is MDHEN and CDR2 is SYDVKM. This CDR3 is built from 15 residues. Trimming removed 9 bases from V and 0 bases from J; junction bases left unmatched: 7. Written as DNA, the CDR3 is TGTGCCAGTAAGCTAGCGGGCAGCTCCTACAATGAGCAGTTCTTC. The encoded protein is CASKLAGSSYNEQFF.

The chain employs TRBV9 and TRBJ2-3, with 9 bases that match TRBD2. Germline loops: CDR1 SGDLS, CDR2 YYNGEE. The CDR3 is made up of 18 amino acids. V shed 0 bases and J 4 bases; nucleotides not matched to a gene: 12. CDR3 bases: TGTGCCAGCAGCGTAGATCCAGCGGGAGGCCAAATGGCAGATACGCAGTATTTT. This encodes CASSVDPAGGQMADTQYF.

This rearrangement joins TRBV5-1 to TRBJ2-7; TRBD2 aligns across 10 bases. Germline CDR1 reads SGHRS; CDR2 reads YFSETQ. This CDR3 contains 13 residues. Trimming took 7 bases from V and 1 from J; bases not matched to a gene: 2. In DNA form, the CDR3 reads TGCGCCAGCCGACTAGCGGGTTCCTACGAGCAGTACTTC. This encodes CASRLAGSYEQYF.

The chain uses TRBV5-5 and TRBJ2-1, with TRBD2 matching 7 bases. CDR1 and CDR2 (germline): SGHKS, YYEKEE (reference sequence). Trimming at V came to 0 bases and at J to 10 bases, leaving 10 bases not matched to a gene. This CDR3 region has 15 residues. This chain's CDR3 is CASSLAGGSIREQFF. The CDR3 DNA reads TGTGCCAGCAGCTTGGCGGGAGGTAGTATTCGAGAGCAGTTCTTC.

The chain recombines TRBV2 with TRBJ1-2; D might be TRBD1 (5 bases). The CDR3 extends over 13 amino acids. Germline CDR1 SNHLY, CDR2 FYNNEI. With 7 bases removed from V and 5 bases from J, the gap between germline ends came to 14 bases. The CDR3 DNA sequence: TGTGCCAGCAATTTAGGGGTAGAATATGGCTACACCTTC. It yields the protein CASNLGVEYGYTF. The full variable domain, rest sourced from reference TRBV2 and TRBJ1-2, is EPEVTQTPSHQVTQMGQEVILRCVPISNHLYFYWYRQILGQKVEFLVSFYNNEISEKSEIFDDQFSVERPDGSNFTLKIRSTKLEDSAMYFCASNLGVEYGYTFGSGTRLTVV.

The genes are TRBV2 and TRBJ2-5; 8 bases match TRBD2. This CDR3 has 15 amino acids. Germline-derived CDR1 and CDR2 are SNHLY and FYNNEI. The junction had 5 bases not matched to a gene; V was cut back by 1 base and J by 4 bases. This chain's CDR3 is CASSEVGSGAETQYF. As DNA, the CDR3 is TGTGCCAGCAGTGAAGTAGGTAGCGGGGCAGAGACCCAGTACTTC.

The CDR3 loop reads CASSLRWVGEQFF. The CDR3 DNA is TGTGCCAGCAGTTTAAGGTGGGTGGGTGAGCAGTTCTTC. The chain uses TRBV27 and TRBJ2-1; D is uncertain. The CDR3 covers 13 residues. V was clipped by 2 bases and J by 9 bases, with 11 bases between them. Germline V lookup: CDR1 MNHEY, CDR2 SMNVEV (reference sequence).

The rearrangement uses TRBV25-1 and TRBJ2-7; the D gene is possibly TRBD2 (6 bases). V lost 5 bases and J lost 2, with 13 bases in between. Germline V gene lookup returns CDR1 MGHDK and CDR2 SYGVNS. The CDR3 is made up of 14 amino acids. CDR3 sequence reads: CASSPAGSPYEQYF. CDR3 nucleotide sequence: TGTGCCAGCAGTCCGGCCGGGAGCCCCTACGAGCAGTACTTC.

This clone has only a few counts. This sequence joins TRBV10-3 and TRBJ2-2, with 8 bases matching TRBD2. CDR1 and CDR2 from the germline V gene are ENHRY and SYGVKD. This CDR3 region has 17 residues. Losses at the gene ends were 3 bases for V and 6 bases for J; bases not matched to a gene: 12. For the CDR3, the DNA is TGTGCCATCAGTGACTCAGGAGCGGGAGTGGTGGCCGGGGAGCTGTTTTTT. Protein: CAISDSGAGVVAGELFF.

The rearrangement joins TRBV7-3 to TRBJ1-5; TRBD1 might be the D (5 bases). The V gene's germline CDR1 is SGHTA and CDR2 FQGTGA. CDR3 length: 13 amino acids. The V gene lost 5 bases and the J gene lost 3 bases, with 8 bases spanning the gap. The CDR3 bases are TGTGCCAGCAGCAGGGACCTCAATCAGCCCCAGCATTTT. Translation gives CASSRDLNQPQHF.

This chain's CDR3 is CASRNRGMGYEQYF. For the CDR3, the DNA is TGTGCCAGCAGAAACAGGGGGATGGGCTACGAGCAGTACTTC. The chain has TRBV2 and TRBJ2-7, with 8 bases aligning to TRBD1. The junction had 7 bases not matched to a gene; V was cut back by 6 bases and J by 3 bases. CDR1 and CDR2 from the germline V gene are SNHLY and FYNNEI. The CDR3 spans 14 residues.

The chain has TRBV5-4 and TRBJ2-7; D could derive from TRBD1 or TRBD2 (7 bases each). The CDR3 length is 14 residues. Germline CDR1 SGHNT, CDR2 YYREEE (reference sequence). V lost 0 bases to trimming and J lost 4 bases, with 11 bases between them. This CDR3 is CASSLAGGEYEQYF. The CDR3 coding sequence is TGTGCCAGCAGCTTGGCAGGGGGGGAGTACGAGCAGTACTTC.